The 18 T cell receptor beta chains reported below all come from one sample, sequenced in a study of beta chain features in type 1 diabetes. Study findings and constraints: All four CD4+ subsets of Type 1 diabetes patients contained TCRB CDR3s that were moderately but significantly shorter.

These receptors lack a known antigen. The study reverse transcribed the entire isolated RNA, so it sequenced expressed TCRB transcripts. Using immunoSEQ multiplex PCR, the repertoire was profiled, and TCRdb retains in-frame clones only, with some absent. Of some 700,000 clones in the sample, around 15% are singletons; the top ten hold 0.02% to 0.025%. Sequencing was performed on naive CD4+ T cells from blood. Receptors were obtained from a man aged 18 to 29 with type 1 diabetes.

The chain combines TRBV30 with TRBJ2-2, with D unclear. V lost 1 base to trimming and J lost 0 bases, with 6 bases between them. In germline, CDR1 is GTSNPN, CDR2 SVGIG (reference sequence). The CDR3 is 14 amino acids. This CDR3 reads CAWSEQSNTGELFF. CDR3 nucleotides: TGTGCCTGGAGTGAACAGTCGAACACCGGGGAGCTGTTTTTT.

The chain combines TRBV18 with TRBJ1-2; 8 nucleotides agree with TRBD1. CDR1 is KGHSH and CDR2 is LQKENI in the germline V gene. V trimming: 5 bases; J trimming: 1 base; junction bases outside the gene matches: 12. The length of the CDR3 is 17 residues. CDR3 DNA: TGTGCCAGCTCAATCGGACAGGGAGGGGTGTTTAACTATGGCTACACCTTC. This encodes CASSIGQGGVFNYGYTF.

This clone was observed a few times. This specimen includes other DNA sequences encoding the same CDR3. The V call is TRBV18, the J call TRBJ2-1, with TRBD1 matching over 10 bases. The junction had 1 base not matched to a gene; V was cut back by 3 bases and J by 2 bases. The CDR3 contains 15 residues. CDR1 and CDR2 (germline): KGHSH, LQKENI. This CDR3 reads CASSPGQGAYNEQFF. The CDR3 coding sequence is TGTGCCAGCTCACCTGGACAGGGGGCCTACAATGAGCAGTTCTTC.

V usage is TRBV4-1 and J usage is TRBJ1-1, with D tentatively TRBD1 (6 bases). Germline CDR1 MGHRA, CDR2 YSYEKL. This CDR3 has 15 amino acids. V lost 0 bases and J 4 bases, leaving 12 bases between the germline ends. CDR3 nucleotide sequence: TGCGCCAGCAGCCAAGACAGGGGTAGGAGCACTGAAGCTTTCTTT. Translating it yields CASSQDRGRSTEAFF.

The rearrangement uses TRBV2 and TRBJ1-2; TRBD1 agrees at 7 bases. Losses at the gene ends were 6 bases for V and 2 bases for J; bases not matched to a gene: 9. The CDR3 has 15 residues. Germline assignment: CDR1 SNHLY and CDR2 FYNNEI. CDR3 DNA sequence: TGTGCCAGCAGCCCCCAGGGGGGTGCGAACTATGGCTACACCTTC. It specifies CASSPQGGANYGYTF.

This clone has only a few counts. The chain has TRBV28 and TRBJ2-5; D uncertain. Germline CDR1 reads MDHEN; CDR2 reads SYDVKM. The CDR3 runs to 11 residues. V lost 8 bases, J lost 4 bases, and 8 bases lay in between. The chain's CDR3 is CASLLGETQYF. CDR3 bases: TGTGCCAGCCTATTGGGAGAGACCCAGTACTTC.

This clone was counted once. The chain links TRBV5-1 to TRBJ2-5; D not resolved. V lost 4 bases and J 4 bases, leaving 14 bases between the germline ends. The CDR3 runs 14 residues. Germline loops: CDR1 SGHRS, CDR2 YFSETQ. The chain's CDR3 is CASSPPGTLETQYF. The CDR3 DNA reads TGCGCCAGCAGCCCCCCTGGAACTCTAGAGACCCAGTACTTC.

This clone was picked up a small number of times. The chain couples TRBV7-9 to TRBJ1-2; D gene ambiguous. The ends were cut back, 5 bases at V and 8 bases at J, with 12 bases in the middle. Germline V gene sequence: CDR1 SEHNR, CDR2 FQNEAQ (reference sequence). This CDR3 has 12 residues. CDR3 coding DNA: TGTGCCAGCAGCCCAGCGGGGTACGGCTACACCTTC. Amino acids: CASSPAGYGYTF.

CDR3 in DNA: TGTGCCAGCAGCCAAGGACTAGCCTCAGATACGCAGTATTTT. Translation: CASSQGLASDTQYF. The chain carries TRBV11-2 and TRBJ2-3; 8 bases line up with TRBD2. This CDR3 comprises 14 residues. V gave up 5 bases and J gave up 4 bases; unmatched junction bases: 5. Germline values: CDR1 SGHAT, CDR2 FQNNGV.

CDR3 protein: CSVEDRGGQANYGYTF. The CDR3 bases are TGCAGCGTTGAAGATCGAGGAGGGCAAGCCAACTATGGCTACACCTTC. The chain recombines TRBV29-1 with TRBJ1-2, with D unclear. V lost 0 bases, J lost 2 bases, and 16 bases lay in between. The CDR3 is 16 amino acids. In germline, CDR1 is SQVTM, CDR2 ANQGSEA.

The V call is TRBV6-5, the J call TRBJ2-1, with unresolved D. Germline V CDR1 and CDR2: MNHEY, SVGAGI. V was pared by 7 bases and J by 3 bases, with 4 bases between. The CDR3 spans 11 residues. The CDR3 reads CASTNYNEQFF. The CDR3 region has the DNA TGTGCCAGCACAAACTACAATGAGCAGTTCTTC.

The J gene is TRBJ1-6, the V gene TRBV2; a weak D match, TRBD1 (5 bases). This CDR3 has 15 residues. V lost 6 bases and J lost 5, with 14 bases in between. Per germline, CDR1 SNHLY and CDR2 FYNNEI. The chain's CDR3 is CASRPRDPHNSPLHF. CDR3 nucleotide sequence: TGTGCCAGCAGGCCCCGGGACCCCCATAATTCACCCCTCCACTTT. Using reference TRBV2 and TRBJ1-6 for the parts outside the CDR3, the full variable domain is EPEVTQTPSHQVTQMGQEVILRCVPISNHLYFYWYRQILGQKVEFLVSFYNNEISEKSEIFDDQFSVERPDGSNFTLKIRSTKLEDSAMYFCASRPRDPHNSPLHFGNGTRLTVT.

This chain uses TRBV25-1 with TRBJ2-7; D is ambiguous. There are 12 residues in the CDR3. The V gene lost 5 bases and the J gene lost 6 bases, with 11 bases spanning the gap. The germline V gene encodes CDR1 MGHDK and CDR2 SYGVNS. The CDR3 sequence: CASSIEGIEQYF. The DNA for the CDR3 is TGTGCCAGCAGTATAGAAGGGATCGAGCAGTACTTC.

A note on this clone: At one boundary the junction diverges from the germline segment, which might be a read error. The J gene is TRBJ2-1, the V gene TRBV7-6; 8 nucleotides match TRBD2. Germline CDR1 reads SGHVS; CDR2 reads FNYEAQ. The CDR3 length is 13 residues. CDR3 sequence: CASSPGGYNEQFF. CDR3 in DNA: TGTGCTAGCAGCCCGGGAGGGTACAATGAGCAGTTCTTC.

The rearrangement joins TRBV7-3 to TRBJ2-3, with D tentatively TRBD2 (6 bases). V dropped 5 bases and J dropped 4 bases, with 13 bases sitting between them. The CDR3 is made up of 14 amino acids. Looked up from germline, CDR1 is SGHTA and CDR2 is FQGTGA. The CDR3 nucleotides read TGTGCCAGCAGCCCCGGACTATCTGCAGATACGCAGTATTTT. This gives the protein CASSPGLSADTQYF.

V gene TRBV7-2 combines with J gene TRBJ1-4; D unresolved. The germline V gene encodes CDR1 SGHTA and CDR2 FQGNSA. The CDR3 extends over 13 amino acids. V was cut by 7 bases and J by 3 bases, with 9 bases left in between. DNA for the CDR3: TGTGCCAGCACCCTAACGCCTAATGAAAAACTGTTTTTT. It codes for CASTLTPNEKLFF.

This chain joins TRBV15 and TRBJ2-2; D gene uncertain. Germline lookup yields CDR1 LNHNV and CDR2 YYDKDF (reference sequence). With 0 bases removed from V and 11 bases from J, the gap between germline ends came to 13 bases. The CDR3 length is 14 residues. The CDR3 DNA reads TGTGCCACCAGCAGAGATCTCACCGATCAAGAGCTGTTTTTT. Amino acid sequence: CATSRDLTDQELFF.

This clone was seen a handful of times. Different DNA sequences within this sample yield the same CDR3. This chain joins TRBV18 and TRBJ2-3; no definite D call. V lost 2 bases to trimming and J lost 2 bases, with 2 bases between them. The CDR3 has 12 amino acids. CDR1 is KGHSH and CDR2 is LQKENI in the germline V gene. In DNA, the CDR3 is TGTGCCAGCTCACCATACACAGATACGCAGTATTTT. This encodes CASSPYTDTQYF.